These 10 T cell receptor beta chains came from one sample sequenced in a study of shared clonotypes between healthy human individuals. The protocol was immunoSEQ multiplex PCR, while the TCRdb copy is restricted to in-frame clones and leaves out a portion. The sample records more than 900,000 clones, about four fifths being singletons. Material for sequencing was memory CD4+ T cells from PBMCs. As to subset: CD45RA-negative fraction. The source of these receptors is a man younger than 35 in good health. Some clones in this sample may be carry-over from other donors' samples.

The V gene is TRBV29-1, the J gene TRBJ1-1; 8 bases fit TRBD1. With V trimmed by 6 bases and J by 1 base, 7 bases remained unmatched. Germline-derived CDR1 and CDR2 are SQVTM and ANQGSEA. The CDR3 has 14 residues. CDR3 in DNA: TGCAGCGTGGATTCCGGGACAGGGAACACTGAAGCTTTCTTT. This gives the protein CSVDSGTGNTEAFF.

The chain couples TRBV4-1 to TRBJ2-1, with 8 nucleotides matching TRBD2. CDR3 length equals 15 residues. Losses at the gene ends were 4 bases for V and 9 bases for J; bases not matched to a gene: 11. CDR1 is MGHRA, CDR2 YSYEKL, per germline. For the CDR3, the DNA is TGCGCCAGCAGCCCAAAAGAGAGCGGGAGAGGTGAGCAGTTCTTC. This sequence encodes CASSPKESGRGEQFF.

The chain has TRBV2 and TRBJ2-6; TRBD1 matches at 7 bases. Germline-derived CDR1 and CDR2 are SNHLY and FYNNEI. With 7 bases clipped from V and 1 base from J, the junction kept 16 bases outside the gene matches. The CDR3 loop spans 19 amino acids. This CDR3 reads CASIRRQGRVLSGANVLTF. Here the CDR3 DNA reads TGTGCCAGCATCCGAAGACAGGGCAGGGTATTGTCTGGGGCCAACGTCCTGACTTTC.

V is TRBV7-6 and J is TRBJ2-7, with 10 bases fitting TRBD2. This CDR3 spans 15 amino acids. Per the germline V gene, CDR1 is SGHVS and CDR2 is FNYEAQ. The trim removed 1 base at V and 4 bases at J, leaving 4 bases unmatched. The CDR3 loop is CASSLDSGRSYEQYF. The CDR3 DNA follows: TGTGCCAGCAGCTTAGATAGCGGGAGGAGTTACGAGCAGTACTTC. Variable domain in full (rest from reference TRBV7-6 and TRBJ2-7): GAGVSQSPRYKVTKRGQDVALRCDPISGHVSLYWYRQALGQGPEFLTYFNYEAQQDKSGLPNDRFSAERPEGSISTLTIQRTEQRDSAMYRCASSLDSGRSYEQYFGPGTRLTVT.

In the case of this clone: It is likely a read error: a sequence one base away is far more abundant. The gene calls are TRBV10-3 and TRBJ1-5; no firm D call. Trimming shortened V by 4 bases and J by 2 bases, and 12 bases separated the two germline ends. Germline CDR1 reads ENHRY; CDR2 reads SYGVKD. The CDR3 contains 15 residues. CDR3 loop: CAISGDRLGNQPQHF. In DNA form, the CDR3 reads TGTGCCATCAGTGGGGATCGCCTTGGCAATCAGCCCCAGCATTTT.

The chain is built from TRBV6-5 and TRBJ1-1; D may be TRBD1 (6 bases). The CDR3 spans 16 residues. From germline, CDR1 is MNHEY and CDR2 SVGAGI. V lost 0 bases to trimming and J lost 0 bases, with 11 bases between them. The chain's CDR3 is CASSYSAGEVNTEAFF. The CDR3 region has the DNA TGTGCCAGCAGTTACTCGGCAGGGGAGGTGAACACTGAAGCTTTCTTT.

The V gene is TRBV28, the J gene TRBJ1-1; 12 nucleotides agree with TRBD1. V dropped 11 bases and J dropped 5; count of bases not matched to a gene: 9. This CDR3 contains 14 residues. Germline CDR1 MDHEN, CDR2 SYDVKM. CDR3 amino acids: CAAGQGARVTEAFF. The CDR3 coding sequence is TGTGCCGCGGGACAGGGGGCGCGGGTGACTGAAGCTTTCTTT.

The rearrangement uses TRBV7-2 and TRBJ1-2, with a tentative D call TRBD1 (5 bases). CDR1 SGHTA and CDR2 FQGNSA come from the germline V gene. The CDR3 has 13 amino acids. The V and J ends lost 2 bases and 4 bases respectively, with 8 bases between them. In DNA, the CDR3 is TGTGCCAGCAGCTTATCAGGGCCCTATGGCTACACCTTC. Encoded protein: CASSLSGPYGYTF.

The rearrangement joins TRBV30 to TRBJ2-7, with TRBD1 identical over 8 bases. Trimming at V came to 6 bases and at J to 0 bases, leaving 10 bases not matched to a gene. The CDR3 totals 15 residues. Germline values: CDR1 GTSNPN, CDR2 SVGIG (reference sequence). CDR3 in amino acids: CACRPRTGTSYEQYF. The CDR3 bases are TGTGCCTGTCGACCCCGGACAGGGACCTCCTACGAGCAGTACTTC.

The V call is TRBV9, the J call TRBJ2-7; perhaps TRBD2 as D (6 bases). This CDR3 is 15 amino acids long. The V end lost 0 bases, the J end lost 3 bases, and 13 bases lay between the germline ends. Looked up from germline, CDR1 is SGDLS and CDR2 is YYNGEE. CDR3 protein: CASSVGAGTNYEQYF. The CDR3 coding sequence is TGTGCCAGCAGCGTAGGGGCGGGGACCAACTACGAGCAGTACTTC.